The 23 T cell receptor beta chains below all came from one sample that was sequenced in a study of blood T cell repertoires in COVID-19. The repertoire was sequenced with immunoSEQ multiplex PCR; TCRdb's copy has only in-frame clones and lacks some. The data show over 110,000 clones, approximately 88% seen once. Sequencing input: peripheral blood. These receptor sequences come from a human donor in a cohort sampled during active COVID-19.

The chain combines TRBV5-1 with TRBJ1-4; TRBD1 agrees at 8 bases. The CDR3 totals 14 residues. The V segment lost 9 bases and the J segment 3 bases; nucleotides outside the gene matches: 7. Germline loops: CDR1 SGHRS, CDR2 YFSETQ. This CDR3 reads CATGPGGPNEKLFF. CDR3 in DNA: TGCGCCACCGGCCCAGGGGGCCCTAATGAAAAACTGTTTTTT. Full variable domain (rest looked up from reference TRBV5-1 and TRBJ1-4): KAGVTQTPRYLIKTRGQQVTLSCSPISGHRSVSWYQQTPGQGLQFLFEYFSETQRNKGNFPGRFSGRQFSNSRSEMNVSTLELGDSALYLCATGPGGPNEKLFFGSGTQLSVL.

The chain employs TRBV15 and TRBJ1-2, with TRBD1 matching 7 bases. V lost 10 bases, J lost 4 bases, and 9 bases stayed unmatched. CDR3 size: 13 residues. CDR1 and CDR2 (germline): LNHNV, YYDKDF (reference sequence). The CDR3 loop is CARGDSHSYGYTF. As DNA, the CDR3 is TGTGCCAGGGGGGACAGCCATTCCTATGGCTACACCTTC. The whole variable domain, filled in from reference TRBV15 and TRBJ1-2, reads DAMVIQNPRYQVTQFGKPVTLSCSQTLNHNVMYWYQQKSSQAPKLLFHYYDKDFNNEADTPDNFQSRRPNTSFCFLDIRSPGLGDTAMYLCARGDSHSYGYTFGSGTRLTVV.

The V call is TRBV6-5, the J call TRBJ1-3; D ambiguous. The V gene's germline CDR1 is MNHEY and CDR2 SVGAGI. The CDR3 consists of 16 residues. Trimming removed 1 base at V and 3 bases at J, with 13 bases between. DNA of the CDR3: TGTGCCAGCAGTTACTTCCCGAGCTCTTTTGGAAACACCATATATTTT. Its translation: CASSYFPSSFGNTIYF.

This chain connects TRBV10-3 to TRBJ2-2; D perhaps matches TRBD2 (6 bases). The CDR3 runs to 14 residues. The germline gives CDR1 ENHRY, CDR2 SYGVKD. V lost 6 bases, J lost 6 bases, and 14 bases lay in between. CDR3 loop: CAISGGPQAGELFF. CDR3 in DNA: TGTGCCATCAGCGGAGGGCCCCAGGCCGGGGAGCTGTTTTTT.

The CDR3 here is CASSFAGTGHTDTQYF. As DNA, the CDR3 is TGTGCCAGCAGCTTCGCCGGGACAGGGCATACAGATACGCAGTATTTT. The V call is TRBV7-9, the J call TRBJ2-3; 9 nucleotides agree with TRBD1. The CDR3 runs to 16 residues. The J segment lost 3 bases and the V segment lost 3 bases, leaving 7 bases of the junction unmatched. Germline CDR1 and CDR2: SEHNR and FQNEAQ (reference sequence). The full variable domain, completed using reference TRBV7-9 and TRBJ2-3, is DTGVSQNPRHKITKRGQNVTFRCDPISEHNRLYWYRQTLGQGPEFLTYFQNEAQLEKSRLLSDRFSAERPKGSFSTLEIQRTEQGDSAMYLCASSFAGTGHTDTQYFGPGTRLTVL.

This chain connects TRBV7-2 to TRBJ2-3; 8 bases map to TRBD2. Germline lookup yields CDR1 SGHTA and CDR2 FQGNSA. With V trimmed by 8 bases and J by 1 base, 5 bases remained unmatched. The CDR3 spans 14 residues. CDR3 amino acids: CASRGGRGTDTQYF. The CDR3 DNA reads as TGTGCCAGCCGCGGGGGGCGCGGCACAGATACGCAGTATTTT.

This chain connects TRBV11-2 to TRBJ2-2, with a possible D match to TRBD1 (5 bases). The CDR3 sequence is 16 residues long. Germline values: CDR1 SGHAT, CDR2 FQNNGV. Trimming shortened V by 5 bases and J by 3 bases, and 16 bases separated the two germline ends. CDR3 protein: CASSPGVQGYTGELFF. CDR3 in DNA: TGTGCCAGCAGCCCAGGCGTGCAGGGTTACACCGGGGAGCTGTTTTTT. The whole variable domain, remainder taken from reference TRBV11-2 and TRBJ2-2, is EAGVAQSPRYKIIEKRQSVAFWCNPISGHATLYWYQQILGQGPKLLIQFQNNGVVDDSQLPKDRFSAERLKGVDSTLKIQPAKLEDSAVYLCASSPGVQGYTGELFFGEGSRLTVL.

The chain employs TRBV27 and TRBJ2-1, with 9 positions matching TRBD1. The V segment lost 5 bases and the J segment 0 bases; nucleotides outside the gene matches: 23. The CDR3 is 22 residues long. Germline-derived CDR1 and CDR2 are MNHEY and SMNVEV (reference sequence). The CDR3, as DNA: TGTGCCAGCAGTCCTCGATGGACAGGGGAGGCCCATCTAAGTGCCTCCTACAATGAGCAGTTCTTC. Residues: CASSPRWTGEAHLSASYNEQFF.

The rearrangement links TRBV9 to TRBJ1-6; D uncertain. Trimming left V 0 bases short and J 13 bases short, with 11 bases between. CDR1 SGDLS and CDR2 YYNGEE come from the germline V gene. This CDR3 region has 13 residues. CDR3 region: CASSVGGSPPLHF. CDR3 nucleotides: TGTGCCAGCAGCGTAGGAGGGAGCCCCCCCCTCCACTTT.

This chain links TRBV7-3 with TRBJ2-7; unclear D gene. Germline CDR1 SGHTA, CDR2 FQGTGA. The V end lost 11 bases, the J end lost 2 bases, and 16 bases lay between the germline ends. The CDR3 length is 13 residues. For the CDR3, the DNA is TGTGCCTCGCCGGGTAAGAAAACCTACGAGCAGTACTTC. Its protein is CASPGKKTYEQYF.

The rearrangement joins TRBV11-3 to TRBJ1-1; 8 bases agree with TRBD1. The CDR3 contains 17 residues. J gave up 1 base and V 4 bases, and 11 bases lay outside the gene matches. The germline gives CDR1 SGHNT, CDR2 YENEEA. CDR3 loop: CASSSHLQGATNTEAFF. CDR3 DNA sequence: TGTGCCAGCAGCTCCCACCTCCAGGGGGCCACGAACACTGAAGCTTTCTTT.

The chain employs TRBV11-2 and TRBJ2-2; the match to TRBD1 covers 8 bases. The junction had 1 base not matched to a gene; V was cut back by 3 bases and J by 1 base. This CDR3 spans 15 amino acids. Germline loops: CDR1 SGHAT, CDR2 FQNNGV. The CDR3 DNA reads as TGTGCCAGCAGCTTCGGACAGGGGAACACCGGGGAGCTGTTTTTT. This translates into CASSFGQGNTGELFF.

V is TRBV5-1 and J is TRBJ2-7; 9 positions agree with TRBD1. This CDR3 spans 14 amino acids. The junction had 11 bases not matched to a gene; V was cut back by 4 bases and J by 9 bases. Germline CDR1 is SGHRS and CDR2 is YFSETQ. The DNA of the CDR3 is TGCGCCAGCAGCCCGCTGAACAGGGGGCGCGTGCAGTACTTC. This codes for CASSPLNRGRVQYF. Full variable domain (outside the CDR3, taken from reference TRBV5-1 and TRBJ2-7): KAGVTQTPRYLIKTRGQQVTLSCSPISGHRSVSWYQQTPGQGLQFLFEYFSETQRNKGNFPGRFSGRQFSNSRSEMNVSTLELGDSALYLCASSPLNRGRVQYFGPGTRLTVT.

This clone was seen more than once but under ten times. The chain recombines TRBV19 with TRBJ1-1; D uncertain. The CDR3 length is 13 residues. The germline V and J ends were trimmed by 4 bases and 1 base, with 7 bases remaining between them. Germline CDR1 LNHDA, CDR2 SQIVND (reference sequence). CDR3 coding DNA: TGTGCCAGTAGTAAGGCGGAGAACACTGAAGCTTTCTTT. Protein: CASSKAENTEAFF.

The rearrangement uses TRBV10-1 and TRBJ2-1; the D gene is possibly TRBD1 (5 bases). The V end lost 2 bases, the J end lost 10 bases, and 6 bases lay between the germline ends. Per germline, CDR1 WNHNN and CDR2 SYGVQD (reference sequence). The CDR3 consists of 11 residues. The CDR3 is CASSEPGEQFF. The CDR3 region has the DNA TGCGCCAGCAGTGAGCCAGGGGAGCAGTTCTTC.

This sequence joins TRBV5-1 and TRBJ2-2; D is unclear. Germline CDR1 reads SGHRS; CDR2 reads YFSETQ. The V end was cut by 1 base, the J end by 2 bases, with 12 bases between. The CDR3 length is 16 residues. CDR3 nucleotide sequence: TGCGCCAGCAGCTTGCGGGTTCTACCAAACACCGGGGAGCTGTTTTTT. Its translation: CASSLRVLPNTGELFF.

The J gene is TRBJ1-1, the V gene TRBV2; the match to TRBD1 covers 7 bases. The ends lost 4 bases at V and 1 base at J; junction bases unmatched: 0. This CDR3 is built from 13 residues. Germline V CDR1 and CDR2: SNHLY, FYNNEI. CDR3 amino acids: CASSGDRNTEAFF. The CDR3 DNA sequence: TGTGCCAGCAGTGGGGACAGGAACACTGAAGCTTTCTTT.

This clone was picked up one time. The chain joins TRBV18 to TRBJ2-1; TRBD1 might be the D (5 bases). Germline V lookup: CDR1 KGHSH, CDR2 LQKENI. V lost 3 bases and J 2 bases, leaving 11 bases between the germline ends. The CDR3 spans 15 residues. CDR3 sequence (DNA): TGTGCCAGCTCACCCCCGGTAGGGGCCTACAATGAGCAGTTCTTC. Its translation is CASSPPVGAYNEQFF.

This clone was recorded once. The CDR3 bases are TGTGCCAGCAGCACCGGACAGGGTAACACCGGGGAGCTGTTTTTT. This codes for CASSTGQGNTGELFF. The rearrangement links TRBV13 to TRBJ2-2; 8 bases agree with TRBD1. Per the germline V gene, CDR1 is PRHDT and CDR2 is FYEKMQ (reference sequence). There are 15 residues in the CDR3. The J segment lost 2 bases and the V segment lost 5 bases, leaving 4 bases of the junction unmatched.

This chain joins TRBV11-1 and TRBJ2-5; 14 nucleotides match TRBD2. The CDR3 extends over 17 amino acids. Germline CDR1 SGHAT, CDR2 FQDESV (reference sequence). V dropped 0 bases and J dropped 2; count of bases not matched to a gene: 2. CDR3 nucleotide sequence: TGTGCCAGCAGCTTAGCCGGACTAGCGGGGGGTCAAGAGACCCAGTACTTC. Translation: CASSLAGLAGGQETQYF. The complete variable domain, with remaining parts taken from reference TRBV11-1 and TRBJ2-5, reads EAEVAQSPRYKITEKSQAVAFWCDPISGHATLYWYRQILGQGPELLVQFQDESVVDDSQLPKDRFSAERLKGVDSTLKIQPAELGDSAMYLCASSLAGLAGGQETQYFGPGTRLLVL.

The chain combines TRBV19 with TRBJ2-5; 8 nucleotides match TRBD1. There are 14 residues in the CDR3. Losses at the gene ends were 11 bases for V and 4 bases for J; bases not matched to a gene: 12. The germline V gene encodes CDR1 LNHDA and CDR2 SQIVND (reference sequence). CDR3 amino acids: CAVRSTGEVETQYF. The DNA of the CDR3 is TGTGCCGTTCGATCGACAGGGGAGGTAGAGACCCAGTACTTC.

V usage is TRBV5-6 and J usage is TRBJ2-6; the D is unclear. With 0 bases removed from V and 4 bases from J, the gap between germline ends came to 8 bases. Germline CDR1 reads SGHDT; CDR2 reads YYEEEE. The CDR3 extends over 15 amino acids. The CDR3 bases are TGTGCCAGCAGCTTGGATAGGAGCGGGGCCAACGTCCTGACTTTC. It specifies CASSLDRSGANVLTF.

This chain joins TRBV6-5 and TRBJ1-2, with a possible D match to TRBD1 (6 bases). Trimming pared 2 bases from V and 8 bases from J, leaving 18 bases between. The CDR3 extends over 15 amino acids. The germline V gene has CDR1 MNHEY and CDR2 SVGAGI. The chain's CDR3 is CASSYTPLQGDGYTF. CDR3 DNA: TGTGCCAGCAGTTACACTCCATTACAGGGAGACGGCTACACCTTC.